The next 23 T cell receptor beta chains were all read from a single sample in a study of T-cell memory formation after mild COVID-19. Each CDR3 protein gets one entry after TCRdb re-called the 5' RACE reads with MiXCR. The data contain about 130,000 distinct CDR3 sequences, roughly 6% of them singletons. The sample taken for sequencing was PBMCs or a T cell subset sorted from them (not recorded which). These receptor sequences come from an adult woman who had mild COVID-19 (a few samples of this study predate the infection). Cell type and time point are not known.

This clonotype was seen at least ten times. V usage is TRBV18 and J usage is TRBJ2-7, with a weak D call TRBD2 (6 bases). The CDR3 length is 16 residues. V lost 0 bases to trimming and J lost 6 bases, with 18 bases between them. The germline V gene encodes CDR1 KGHSH and CDR2 LQKENI. The CDR3 sequence is CASSPPASARITEQYF. CDR3 in DNA: TGTGCCAGCTCACCACCGGCTAGCGCCAGAATAACCGAGCAGTACTTC.

This clonotype was observed many times. J is TRBJ1-2 and V is TRBV7-2; 9 nucleotides align to TRBD1. The CDR3 runs 17 residues. Germline CDR1 and CDR2: SGHTA and FQGNSA. Trimming took 0 bases from V and 7 from J; bases not matched to a gene: 12. CDR3 nucleotides: TGTGCCAGCAGCTTAGCCCCTCCGGGACAGGGATTCGGTGGCTACACCTTC. It is translated as CASSLAPPGQGFGGYTF.

Ten or more counts support this clonotype. The rearrangement joins TRBV7-9 to TRBJ2-3; 9 nucleotides match TRBD2. Germline lookup yields CDR1 SEHNR and CDR2 FQNEAQ (reference sequence). V lost 4 bases, J lost 0 bases, and 8 bases stayed unmatched. The CDR3 is 17 amino acids. The CDR3, as DNA: TGTGCCAGCAGCTATGGATCGACTAGCGGAAGCACAGATACGCAGTATTTT. This translates into CASSYGSTSGSTDTQYF.

This clonotype appeared many times. V usage is TRBV7-2 and J usage is TRBJ1-4; 9 nucleotides match TRBD1. The junction had 6 bases not matched to a gene; V was cut back by 5 bases and J by 5 bases. Germline V gene data show CDR1 as SGHTA and CDR2 as FQGNSA. The CDR3 is made up of 15 amino acids. The CDR3 DNA reads TGTGCCAGCAGCAGGGCCGGGACAGGGAATGAAAAACTGTTTTTT. It encodes CASSRAGTGNEKLFF.

The chain combines TRBV30 with TRBJ1-4; D call uncertain. In germline, CDR1 is GTSNPN, CDR2 SVGIG (reference sequence). The CDR3 spans 13 residues. V lost 1 base and J lost 7, with 10 bases in between. DNA of the CDR3: TGTGCCTGGAGTGGGCCTGTGGGTGAAAAACTGTTTTTT. This gives the protein CAWSGPVGEKLFF.

The chain has TRBV28 and TRBJ1-4; D might be TRBD1 (5 bases). The CDR3 runs to 13 residues. Trimming removed 6 bases at V and 8 bases at J, with 13 bases between. Germline V CDR1 and CDR2: MDHEN, SYDVKM. This CDR3 reads CASSVPGEEKLFF. DNA of the CDR3: TGTGCCAGCAGCGTCCCGGGGGAGGAAAAACTGTTTTTT.

This clonotype has just a few counts. The chain employs TRBV11-2 and TRBJ1-4; the D gene is possibly TRBD1 (5 bases). The CDR3 totals 14 residues. Trimming removed 5 bases at V and 4 bases at J, with 11 bases between. The germline V gene encodes CDR1 SGHAT and CDR2 FQNNGV. This CDR3 is CASSLSGGNEKLFF. CDR3 in DNA: TGTGCCAGCAGCCTGAGCGGGGGTAATGAAAAACTGTTTTTT.

The chain couples TRBV4-3 to TRBJ2-3; D not resolved. V lost 0 bases to trimming and J lost 1 base, with 14 bases between them. The CDR3 contains 17 residues. Germline CDR1 is LGHNA and CDR2 is YSLEER. CDR3 bases: TGCGCCAGCAGCCAAGAGTTTGGTCCAAGTGGCACAGATACGCAGTATTTT. This encodes CASSQEFGPSGTDTQYF.

The chain carries TRBV3-1 and TRBJ2-5, with 8 bases lining up with TRBD1. The CDR3 runs 13 residues. Germline lookup yields CDR1 LGHDT and CDR2 YNNKEL (reference sequence). The CDR3 bases are TGTGTTGTGCAGCACAGGGGGAAAGAGACCCAGTACTTC. Amino acid sequence: CVVQHRGKETQYF.

Of note for this clonotype: The junction departs from the called germline gene at one end, perhaps through a read error. V usage is TRBV5-1 and J usage is TRBJ2-1, with a weak D call TRBD1 (7 bases). Germline CDR1 and CDR2: SGHRS and YFSETQ. This CDR3 spans 15 amino acids. The CDR3 DNA is TGCGCCAGCACCTTGATCGCAGGGGGGCACAATGAGCAGTTCTTC. This codes for CASTLIAGGHNEQFF.

This clonotype was seen many times. This chain uses TRBV7-8 with TRBJ2-6; TRBD1 might be the D (6 bases). The CDR3 has 16 residues. Germline V gene data show CDR1 as SGHVS and CDR2 as FQNEAQ. Trimming shortened V by 5 bases and J by 2 bases, and 13 bases separated the two germline ends. This chain's CDR3 is CASSPYRAPGANVLTF. CDR3 nucleotide sequence: TGTGCCAGCAGCCCCTACAGGGCCCCTGGGGCCAACGTCCTGACTTTC.

This clonotype was recorded at least ten times. The rearrangement links TRBV20-1 to TRBJ1-1; a possible D gene is TRBD1 (6 bases). Trimming shortened V by 3 bases and J by 6 bases, and 14 bases separated the two germline ends. The germline V gene has CDR1 DFQATT and CDR2 SNEGSKA (reference sequence). The CDR3 consists of 13 residues. The CDR3 loop is CSASPDRGPEAFF. CDR3 nucleotide sequence: TGCAGTGCTAGTCCGGACAGAGGCCCTGAAGCTTTCTTT.

This clonotype was seen repeatedly, ten times or more. This chain uses TRBV9 with TRBJ2-5; D remains ambiguous. Germline V gene data show CDR1 as SGDLS and CDR2 as YYNGEE. V was cut by 4 bases and J by 1 base, with 8 bases left in between. The CDR3 contains 13 residues. CDR3 residues: CASSLSTQETQYF. DNA of the CDR3: TGTGCCAGCAGCTTAAGTACCCAAGAGACCCAGTACTTC. The variable domain in full, with the rest retrieved from reference TRBV9 and TRBJ2-5, is DSGVTQTPKHLITATGQRVTLRCSPRSGDLSVYWYQQSLDQGLQFLIQYYNGEERAKGNILERFSAQQFPDLHSELNLSSLELGDSALYFCASSLSTQETQYFGPGTRLLVL.

This clonotype was observed a few times. The chain combines TRBV5-6 with TRBJ2-3, with a possible D match to TRBD1 (6 bases). Trimming cost V 1 base and J 1 base, with 13 bases left between them. The CDR3 loop spans 16 amino acids. Germline assignment: CDR1 SGHDT and CDR2 YYEEEE. The CDR3 reads CASSLIGGSGTDTQYF. CDR3 bases: TGTGCCAGCAGCTTGATTGGGGGCTCTGGCACAGATACGCAGTATTTT.

This clonotype has ten or more counts. The chain combines TRBV4-2 with TRBJ2-3, with a possible D match to TRBD2 (6 bases). The germline V and J ends were trimmed by 0 bases and 0 bases, with 10 bases remaining between them. The CDR3 has 16 amino acids. In germline, CDR1 is LGHNA, CDR2 YNFKEQ. CDR3 in amino acids: CASSQEAGQSTDTQYF. CDR3 DNA sequence: TGTGCCAGCAGCCAAGAGGCGGGGCAGAGCACAGATACGCAGTATTTT.

A remark on this clonotype: This may stem from a read error, because a much larger clone lies one nucleotide away. The V call is TRBV5-1, the J call TRBJ2-5, with 15 bases fitting TRBD2. The germline CDR1 and CDR2 sequences are SGHRS and YFSETQ. The CDR3 extends over 17 amino acids. CDR3 sequence (DNA): TGCGACAGCAGCTTGGCCGGACTAGCGGGGGGGCAAGAGACCCAGTACTTC. Its translation is CDSSLAGLAGGQETQYF.

This clonotype showed up just a few times. The chain is built from TRBV20-1 and TRBJ2-1, with 8 bases aligning to TRBD1. The V segment lost 3 bases and the J segment 15 bases; nucleotides outside the gene matches: 10. The CDR3 is made up of 12 amino acids. Germline lookup yields CDR1 DFQATT and CDR2 SNEGSKA (reference sequence). CDR3 sequence: CSARDREHSTFF. DNA of the CDR3: TGCAGTGCTAGGGACAGGGAGCATAGCACGTTCTTC.

This clonotype was recorded at least ten times. This CDR3 is CASSLEYGTVNTEAFF. The CDR3 DNA follows: TGCGCCAGCAGCTTGGAGTATGGGACGGTTAACACTGAAGCTTTCTTT. The genes are TRBV5-1 and TRBJ1-1, with a tentative D call TRBD1 (5 bases). V lost 0 bases to trimming and J lost 2 bases, with 14 bases between them. In germline, CDR1 is SGHRS, CDR2 YFSETQ. The CDR3 consists of 16 residues.

The chain couples TRBV15 to TRBJ1-6; 7 bases are shared with TRBD1. CDR3 size: 19 residues. V lost 3 bases and J lost 0; bases outside the gene matches: 11. The germline gives CDR1 LNHNV, CDR2 YYDKDF (reference sequence). CDR3 sequence (DNA): TGTGCCACCAGCAGTGGGAGGGGGCTCGCGAGCTCCTATAATTCACCCCTCCACTTT. Its translation is CATSSGRGLASSYNSPLHF.

Here the CDR3 reads CASSVQGLTDTQYF. For the CDR3, the DNA is TGTGCCAGCAGCGTACAGGGTCTAACAGATACGCAGTATTTT. The chain has TRBV9 and TRBJ2-3, with a weak D call TRBD1 (5 bases). This CDR3 is 14 amino acids long. Germline V gives CDR1 SGDLS, CDR2 YYNGEE. V was cut by 1 base and J by 3 bases, with 9 bases left in between.

The chain employs TRBV3-1 and TRBJ1-1; maybe TRBD1 (5 bases). Looked up from germline, CDR1 is LGHDT and CDR2 is YNNKEL (reference sequence). The CDR3 sequence is 15 residues long. The ends were cut back, 3 bases at V and 2 bases at J, with 13 bases in the middle. Here the CDR3 reads CASSHHSQGNTEAFF. DNA of the CDR3: TGTGCCAGCAGCCATCATTCGCAGGGTAACACTGAAGCTTTCTTT.

At least ten counts were recorded for this clonotype. V usage is TRBV7-9 and J usage is TRBJ2-7; 8 nucleotides match TRBD2. V was clipped by 2 bases and J by 3 bases; unmatched bases: 3. This CDR3 comprises 14 residues. The germline V gene has CDR1 SEHNR and CDR2 FQNEAQ (reference sequence). In DNA, the CDR3 is TGTGCCAGCAGCTTATCACTAGCGGTCTACGAGCAGTACTTC. Amino acid sequence: CASSLSLAVYEQYF. The full variable domain, its missing parts supplied by reference TRBV7-9 and TRBJ2-7, is DTGVSQNPRHKITKRGQNVTFRCDPISEHNRLYWYRQTLGQGPEFLTYFQNEAQLEKSRLLSDRFSAERPKGSFSTLEIQRTEQGDSAMYLCASSLSLAVYEQYFGPGTRLTVT.

This clonotype appeared a few times. The chain carries TRBV12-3 or TRBV12-4 and TRBJ1-1, with D perhaps TRBD1 (6 bases). V dropped 6 bases and J dropped 1 base, with 21 bases sitting between them. This CDR3 is 17 amino acids long. The CDR3 region has the DNA TGTGCCAGCAGCACTCGAATCTGGGGACACGGGAACACTGAAGCTTTCTTT. Protein: CASSTRIWGHGNTEAFF.